The clone carrying this T cell receptor (beta chain) was observed a handful of times. The data were obtained in a study of T-cell memory formation after mild COVID-19. Study information: TCR clusters largely stayed donor specific.

TCRdb itself ran the 5' RACE reads through MiXCR, one entry per CDR3 protein. The sample has fewer than 250,000 distinct CDR3 sequences, 15% seen once; the top ten hold around 2%. This CDR3 comprises 15 residues. The germline gives CDR1 SGHRS, CDR2 YFSETQ. Trimming took 0 bases from V and 4 from J, leaving 13 bases between them. The chain links TRBV5-1 to TRBJ1-2; no reliable D call. The sequencing sample was made of PBMCs or a T cell subset sorted from them (not recorded which). The TCR comes from an adult woman who had mild COVID-19 (a few samples of this study predate the infection). Cell type and time point are not known. In DNA, the CDR3 is TGCGCCAGCAGCTTGGGGACCGAAGGCTTCTATGGCTACACCTTC. Translated, it gives CASSLGTEGFYGYTF.